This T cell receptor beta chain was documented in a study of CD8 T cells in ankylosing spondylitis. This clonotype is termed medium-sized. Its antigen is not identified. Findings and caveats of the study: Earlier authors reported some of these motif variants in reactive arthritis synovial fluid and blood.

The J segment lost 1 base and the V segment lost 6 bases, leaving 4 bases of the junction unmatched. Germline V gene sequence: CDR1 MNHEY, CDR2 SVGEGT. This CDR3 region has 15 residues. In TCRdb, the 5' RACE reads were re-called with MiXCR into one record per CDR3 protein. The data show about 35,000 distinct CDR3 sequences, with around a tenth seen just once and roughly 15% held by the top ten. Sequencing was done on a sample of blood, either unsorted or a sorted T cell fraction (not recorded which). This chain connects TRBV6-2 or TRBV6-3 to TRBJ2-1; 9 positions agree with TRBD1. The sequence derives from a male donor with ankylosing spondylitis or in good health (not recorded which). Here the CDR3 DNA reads TGTGCCAGCAGGGGCGGGACAGGGTCCTACAATGAGCAGTTCTTC. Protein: CASRGGTGSYNEQFF.